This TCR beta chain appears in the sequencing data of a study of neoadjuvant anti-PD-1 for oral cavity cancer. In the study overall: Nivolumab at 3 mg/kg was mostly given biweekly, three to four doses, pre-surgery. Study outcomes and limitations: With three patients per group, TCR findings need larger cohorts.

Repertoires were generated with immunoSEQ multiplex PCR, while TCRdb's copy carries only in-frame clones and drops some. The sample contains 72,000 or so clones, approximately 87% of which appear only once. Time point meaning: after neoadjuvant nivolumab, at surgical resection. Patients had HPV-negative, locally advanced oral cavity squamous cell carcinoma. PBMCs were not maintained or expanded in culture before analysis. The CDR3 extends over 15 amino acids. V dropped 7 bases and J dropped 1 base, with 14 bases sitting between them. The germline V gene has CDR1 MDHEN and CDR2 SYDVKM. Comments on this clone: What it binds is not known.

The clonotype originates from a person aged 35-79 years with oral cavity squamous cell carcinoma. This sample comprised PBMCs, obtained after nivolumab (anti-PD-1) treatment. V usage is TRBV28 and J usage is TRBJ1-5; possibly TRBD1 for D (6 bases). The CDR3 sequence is CASTRDQGSNQPQHF. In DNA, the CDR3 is TGTGCCAGCACTAGGGATCAGGGGAGCAATCAGCCCCAGCATTTT.